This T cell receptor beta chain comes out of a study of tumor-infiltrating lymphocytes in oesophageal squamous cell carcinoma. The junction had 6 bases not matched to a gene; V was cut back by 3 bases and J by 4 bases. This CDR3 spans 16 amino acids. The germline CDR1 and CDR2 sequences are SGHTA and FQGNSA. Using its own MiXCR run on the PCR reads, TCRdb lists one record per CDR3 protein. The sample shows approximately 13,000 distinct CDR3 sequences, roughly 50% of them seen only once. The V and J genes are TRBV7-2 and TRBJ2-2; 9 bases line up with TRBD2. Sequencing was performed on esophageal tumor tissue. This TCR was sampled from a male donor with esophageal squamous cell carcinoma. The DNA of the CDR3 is TGTGCCAGCAGCTTGGTTAGCGGGAGAGGCACCGGGGAGCTGTTTTTT. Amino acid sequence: CASSLVSGRGTGELFF.